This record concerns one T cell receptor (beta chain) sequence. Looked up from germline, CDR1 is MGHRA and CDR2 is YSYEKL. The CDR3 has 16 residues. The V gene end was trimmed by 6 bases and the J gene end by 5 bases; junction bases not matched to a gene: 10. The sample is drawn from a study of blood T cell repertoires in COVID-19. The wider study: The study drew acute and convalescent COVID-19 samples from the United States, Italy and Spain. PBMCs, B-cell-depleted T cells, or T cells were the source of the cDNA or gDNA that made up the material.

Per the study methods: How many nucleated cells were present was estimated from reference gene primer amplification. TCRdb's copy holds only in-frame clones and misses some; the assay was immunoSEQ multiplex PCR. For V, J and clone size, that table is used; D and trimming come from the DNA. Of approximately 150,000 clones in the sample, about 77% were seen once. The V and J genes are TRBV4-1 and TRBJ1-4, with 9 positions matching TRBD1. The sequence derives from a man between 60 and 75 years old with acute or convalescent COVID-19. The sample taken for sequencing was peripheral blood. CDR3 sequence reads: CASSLPPGQGNEKLFF. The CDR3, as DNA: TGCGCCAGCAGTCTTCCCCCGGGACAGGGAAATGAAAAACTGTTTTTT.